These 27 T cell receptor beta chains share one sample of origin, sequenced in a study of T cells after yellow fever vaccination. TCRdb fed the 5' RACE reads into MiXCR, producing one record per CDR3 protein. The sample lists 100,000 to 150,000 distinct CDR3 sequences; approximately 8.4% were seen once. The sequenced sample was CD8+ T cells sorted from PBMCs, obtained on the day of the yellow fever booster vaccination. The receptors here all came from a man in his late teens or twenties who received the YFV17D yellow fever vaccine.

This clonotype was detected many times. The chain combines TRBV7-8 with TRBJ2-7, with 8 bases that match TRBD1. The CDR3 has 17 residues. The germline V gene encodes CDR1 SGHVS and CDR2 FQNEAQ. Unmatched junction bases numbered 17, after V lost 5 bases and J lost 5 bases. In DNA form, the CDR3 reads TGTGCCAGCAGCCGACCGGGCAGGGGGCTTACAGGGCACGAGCAGTACGTC. This translates into CASSRPGRGLTGHEQYV.

This clonotype turned up a few times. V is TRBV12-3 or TRBV12-4 and J is TRBJ2-2; D is undetermined. The CDR3 has 13 amino acids. Trimming left V 8 bases short and J 5 bases short, with 12 bases between. The CDR3 here is CASFHSSTGELFF. Written as DNA, the CDR3 is TGTGCCAGCTTCCACTCGTCGACCGGGGAGCTGTTTTTT.

This clonotype was seen a few times. This chain uses TRBV4-3 with TRBJ2-1; the match to TRBD2 covers 8 bases. The J segment lost 3 bases and the V segment lost 2 bases, leaving 9 bases of the junction unmatched. The CDR3 consists of 17 residues. The germline V gene encodes CDR1 LGHNA and CDR2 YSLEER. This CDR3 reads CASSQSFGGAFYNEQFF. The CDR3 nucleotides read TGCGCCAGCAGCCAATCTTTCGGGGGGGCCTTCTACAATGAGCAGTTCTTC.

This clonotype has more than one count but fewer than ten. This chain links TRBV20-1 with TRBJ1-5, with D possibly being TRBD1 (5 bases). Germline-derived CDR1 and CDR2 are DFQATT and SNEGSKA (reference sequence). The CDR3 length is 13 residues. Trimming pared 0 bases from V and 5 bases from J, leaving 8 bases between. For the CDR3, the DNA is TGCAGTGCTAGAGACAGGGACGATCAGCCCCAGCATTTT. Residues: CSARDRDDQPQHF.

The V gene is TRBV7-6, the J gene TRBJ2-1; the match to TRBD1 covers 7 bases. CDR1 is SGHVS and CDR2 is FNYEAQ in the germline V gene. V shed 6 bases and J 8 bases; nucleotides not matched to a gene: 10. This CDR3 spans 14 amino acids. For the CDR3, the DNA is TGTGCCAGCAGTGACAGGGTTGGGCGGGATGAGCAGTTCTTC. This translates into CASSDRVGRDEQFF. Full variable domain (outside the CDR3, taken from reference TRBV7-6 and TRBJ2-1): GAGVSQSPRYKVTKRGQDVALRCDPISGHVSLYWYRQALGQGPEFLTYFNYEAQQDKSGLPNDRFSAERPEGSISTLTIQRTEQRDSAMYRCASSDRVGRDEQFFGPGTRLTVL.

This chain connects TRBV10-3 to TRBJ2-7; the D is unclear. This CDR3 is 14 amino acids long. The V end lost 3 bases, the J end lost 0 bases, and 9 bases lay between the germline ends. Germline lookup yields CDR1 ENHRY and CDR2 SYGVKD. The DNA of the CDR3 is TGTGCCATCAGTGATAGTCGTAACTCCTACGAGCAGTACTTC. It translates to CAISDSRNSYEQYF.

This clonotype was seen at least ten times. The V gene is TRBV7-8, the J gene TRBJ2-7; D assignment may be TRBD1 or TRBD2 (5 bases each). Germline V gene sequence: CDR1 SGHVS, CDR2 FQNEAQ. This CDR3 spans 14 amino acids. V shed 2 bases and J shed 2 bases, with 10 bases lying between them. CDR3 DNA: TGTGCCAGCAGCTTACTAGGGGACGCCTACGAGCAGTACTTC. Protein product: CASSLLGDAYEQYF.

A few counts support this clonotype. This rearrangement joins TRBV12-3 or TRBV12-4 to TRBJ1-5; TRBD1 is a possible D gene (6 bases). This CDR3 is built from 16 residues. V lost 6 bases, J lost 0 bases, and 15 bases lay in between. The CDR3 DNA sequence: TGTGCCAGCAGGGTTGGGGGCCTGAATAGCAATCAGCCCCAGCATTTT. Translating gives CASRVGGLNSNQPQHF.

This clonotype was recorded many times. This sequence joins TRBV6-5 and TRBJ1-3; D unclear. Germline CDR1 MNHEY, CDR2 SVGAGI. The CDR3 covers 15 residues. Trimming removed 6 bases from V and 0 bases from J, with 12 bases in between. CDR3 sequence reads: CASRGGSISGNTIYF. The CDR3 nucleotides read TGTGCCAGCAGGGGAGGCAGTATCTCTGGAAACACCATATATTTT.

This clonotype was counted a few times. The chain carries TRBV4-1 and TRBJ1-2; maybe TRBD1 (6 bases). The CDR3 totals 15 residues. V was pared by 3 bases and J by 4 bases, with 15 bases between. Germline CDR1 reads MGHRA; CDR2 reads YSYEKL. This chain's CDR3 is CASSHPGQGSYGYTF. The CDR3 DNA reads TGCGCCAGCAGCCACCCTGGGCAGGGGAGCTATGGCTACACCTTC.

This clonotype was detected a few times. V usage is TRBV12-3 or TRBV12-4 and J usage is TRBJ1-1, with no clear D. Trimming took off 5 bases at V and 0 bases at J, with 7 bases between the two ends. This CDR3 comprises 13 residues. As DNA, the CDR3 is TGTGCCAGCAGTCCGTCCCTGAACACTGAAGCTTTCTTT. This gives the protein CASSPSLNTEAFF.

This clonotype has only a few counts. The rearrangement links TRBV7-8 to TRBJ2-7; D is possibly TRBD1 (6 bases). There are 14 residues in the CDR3. Trimming pared 5 bases from V and 4 bases from J, leaving 15 bases between. CDR1 and CDR2 from the germline V gene are SGHVS and FQNEAQ. CDR3: CASSPPTGTYEQYF. CDR3 DNA: TGTGCCAGCAGCCCACCGACAGGAACGTACGAGCAGTACTTC.

This clonotype was seen only a few times. J is TRBJ1-1 and V is TRBV7-2, with TRBD1 as a possible D gene (6 bases). The CDR3 length is 15 residues. Germline V CDR1 and CDR2: SGHTA, FQGNSA. Between the trimmed V and J ends, which lost 2 bases and 6 bases, there was a span of 16 bases. As DNA, the CDR3 is TGTGCCAGCAGCTTATTACTTGGGGGGGCTGCTGAAGCTTTCTTT. It codes for CASSLLLGGAAEAFF. The whole variable domain, filled in from reference TRBV7-2 and TRBJ1-1, reads GAGVSQSPSNKVTEKGKDVELRCDPISGHTALYWYRQSLGQGLEFLIYFQGNSAPDKSGLPSDRFSAERTGGSVSTLTIQRTQQEDSAVYLCASSLLLGGAAEAFFGQGTRLTVV.

This clonotype came up many times. The chain is built from TRBV11-2 and TRBJ2-1; 7 nucleotides line up with TRBD2. With V trimmed by 5 bases and J by 6 bases, 10 bases remained unmatched. Germline V lookup: CDR1 SGHAT, CDR2 FQNNGV. The CDR3 is 15 residues long. CDR3 DNA sequence: TGTGCCAGCAGCCTCGAGGGCGGGGGATTCAATGAGCAGTTCTTC. This gives the protein CASSLEGGGFNEQFF.

This clonotype was seen a handful of times. The chain employs TRBV9 and TRBJ1-3; 11 bases fit TRBD1. From germline, CDR1 is SGDLS and CDR2 YYNGEE. The CDR3 totals 14 residues. Unmatched junction bases numbered 4, after V lost 3 bases and J lost 8 bases. The CDR3 DNA sequence: TGTGCCAGCAGCGGTGGACAGGGGGCGGACACCATATATTTT. The encoded protein is CASSGGQGADTIYF.

Here the CDR3 reads CASSQDRHGSYEQYF. The CDR3 bases are TGCGCCAGCAGCCAAGATAGGCACGGTAGTTACGAGCAGTACTTC. The gene calls are TRBV4-3 and TRBJ2-7; no definite D call. Trimming removed 0 bases from V and 4 bases from J, with 13 bases in between. The CDR3 has 15 amino acids. Germline CDR1 LGHNA, CDR2 YSLEER.

This clonotype was counted only a few times. The V gene is TRBV20-1, the J gene TRBJ1-1; D is possibly TRBD1 (6 bases). The V end lost 2 bases, the J end lost 5 bases, and 15 bases lay between the germline ends. The germline CDR1 and CDR2 sequences are DFQATT and SNEGSKA (reference sequence). The CDR3 runs 14 residues. In DNA, the CDR3 is TGCAGTGCTAGAAGGGATGGGGGGCAAACTGAAGCTTTCTTT. Encoded protein: CSARRDGGQTEAFF.

The table lists this clonotype with many counts. The gene calls are TRBV10-3 and TRBJ2-5; TRBD2 aligns across 14 bases. The CDR3 loop spans 16 amino acids. CDR1 is ENHRY, CDR2 SYGVKD, per germline. Trimming took 8 bases from V and 5 from J; bases not matched to a gene: 10. CDR3 loop: CAISGTSGGNRETQYF. The CDR3 DNA reads as TGTGCCATCTCCGGGACTAGCGGGGGTAACCGTGAGACCCAGTACTTC.

The rearrangement joins TRBV13 to TRBJ2-2; TRBD1 is a possible D gene (5 bases). The CDR3 is 13 amino acids. The V end lost 11 bases, the J end lost 0 bases, and 10 bases lay between the germline ends. The V gene's germline CDR1 is PRHDT and CDR2 FYEKMQ (reference sequence). The CDR3 region has the DNA TGTGCCGTACAGGCAACGAACACCGGGGAGCTGTTTTTT. Translated: CAVQATNTGELFF.

The chain uses TRBV29-1 and TRBJ1-4; weak D call: TRBD1 (5 bases). Trimming removed 2 bases from V and 7 bases from J, with 11 bases in between. This CDR3 has 13 residues. Germline lookup yields CDR1 SQVTM and CDR2 ANQGSEA. The CDR3: CSVEREGSEKLFF. CDR3 sequence (DNA): TGCAGCGTTGAACGCGAGGGGAGTGAAAAACTGTTTTTT.

This clonotype was seen a handful of times. The gene calls are TRBV19 and TRBJ2-7; weak D call: TRBD2 (5 bases). The V end was cut by 3 bases, the J end by 2 bases, with 11 bases between. The germline CDR1 and CDR2 sequences are LNHDA and SQIVND (reference sequence). The CDR3 runs to 14 residues. The CDR3: CASSMRATAYEQYF. The CDR3 DNA follows: TGTGCCAGTAGTATGCGGGCGACCGCCTACGAGCAGTACTTC.

This clonotype was counted a few times. The rearrangement uses TRBV11-1 and TRBJ2-3; possibly TRBD2 for D (7 bases). The CDR3 has 18 residues. Germline-derived CDR1 and CDR2 are SGHAT and FQDESV (reference sequence). Trimming stripped 4 bases from V and 2 bases from J, with 22 bases between. The CDR3 DNA reads as TGTGCCAGCAGCTCAATCGCCGCTGCGGGGGCCTACACAGATACGCAGTATTTT. This codes for CASSSIAAAGAYTDTQYF.

V gene TRBV20-1 combines with J gene TRBJ2-7, with D tentatively TRBD2 (5 bases). The germline gives CDR1 DFQATT, CDR2 SNEGSKA (reference sequence). The CDR3 totals 12 residues. The DNA of the CDR3 is TGCACCCTTGGGGAGTTACACTACGAGCAGTACGTC. This gives the protein CTLGELHYEQYV.

This chain connects TRBV4-1 to TRBJ2-5, with TRBD1 as a possible D gene (6 bases). The V and J ends lost 1 base and 4 bases respectively, with 16 bases between them. CDR1 is MGHRA and CDR2 is YSYEKL in the germline V gene. This CDR3 region has 16 residues. CDR3 in amino acids: CASSQVLAGERETQYF. The DNA of the CDR3 is TGCGCCAGCAGCCAAGTTCTAGCAGGGGAACGAGAGACCCAGTACTTC.

The chain is built from TRBV7-6 and TRBJ1-5, with 7 bases matching TRBD1. Trimming cost V 3 bases and J 6 bases; bases outside gene matches: 5. The CDR3 contains 14 residues. Germline V gene lookup returns CDR1 SGHVS and CDR2 FNYEAQ. CDR3 sequence reads: CASSLGQGGQPQHF. The CDR3 nucleotides read TGTGCCAGCAGCTTGGGGCAGGGGGGTCAGCCCCAGCATTTT.

The chain carries TRBV12-5 and TRBJ2-1, with D unclear. The CDR3 spans 12 residues. Trimming cost V 6 bases and J 8 bases, with 11 bases left between them. The germline V gene encodes CDR1 LGHNT and CDR2 FRNRAP. The CDR3 loop is CASGFSGDEQFF. CDR3 sequence (DNA): TGTGCTAGTGGATTCTCAGGTGATGAGCAGTTCTTC.

There are many counts of this clonotype. The J gene is TRBJ2-1, the V gene TRBV6-1, with 14 bases fitting TRBD2. Germline assignment: CDR1 MNHNS and CDR2 SASEGT. The CDR3 contains 14 residues. The V segment lost 11 bases and the J segment 4 bases; nucleotides outside the gene matches: 4. CDR3: CALGLAGGYNEQFF. The CDR3 DNA follows: TGTGCCTTAGGACTAGCGGGGGGTTACAATGAGCAGTTCTTC.